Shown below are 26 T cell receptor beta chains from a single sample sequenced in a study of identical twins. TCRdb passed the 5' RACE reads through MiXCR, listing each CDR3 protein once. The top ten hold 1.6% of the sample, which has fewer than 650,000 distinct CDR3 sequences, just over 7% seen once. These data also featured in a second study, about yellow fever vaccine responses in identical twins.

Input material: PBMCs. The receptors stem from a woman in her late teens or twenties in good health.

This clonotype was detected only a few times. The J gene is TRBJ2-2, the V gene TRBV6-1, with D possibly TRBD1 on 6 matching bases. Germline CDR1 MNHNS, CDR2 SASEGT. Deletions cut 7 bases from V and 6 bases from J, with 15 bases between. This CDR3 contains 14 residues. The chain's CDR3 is CASITSGQSGELFF. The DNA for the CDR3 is TGTGCCAGCATCACGTCCGGACAGTCCGGGGAGCTGTTTTTT.

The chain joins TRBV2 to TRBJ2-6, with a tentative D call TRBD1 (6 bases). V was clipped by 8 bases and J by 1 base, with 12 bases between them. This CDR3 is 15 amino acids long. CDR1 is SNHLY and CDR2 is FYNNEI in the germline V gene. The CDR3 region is CASRIQGSGANVLTF. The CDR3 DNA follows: TGTGCCAGCCGAATACAGGGTTCTGGGGCCAACGTCCTGACTTTC.

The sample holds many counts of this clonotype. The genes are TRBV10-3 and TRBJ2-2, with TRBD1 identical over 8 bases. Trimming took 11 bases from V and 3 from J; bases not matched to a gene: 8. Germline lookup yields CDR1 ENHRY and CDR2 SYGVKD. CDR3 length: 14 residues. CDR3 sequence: CASQDREDTGELFF. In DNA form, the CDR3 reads TGTGCCTCTCAGGACAGGGAAGACACCGGGGAGCTGTTTTTT.

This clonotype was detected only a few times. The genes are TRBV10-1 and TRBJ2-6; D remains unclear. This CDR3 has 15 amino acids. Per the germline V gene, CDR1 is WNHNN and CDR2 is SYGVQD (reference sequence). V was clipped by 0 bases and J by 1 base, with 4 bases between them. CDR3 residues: CASSESGSGANVLTF. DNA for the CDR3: TGCGCCAGCAGTGAGTCAGGGTCTGGGGCCAACGTCCTGACTTTC.

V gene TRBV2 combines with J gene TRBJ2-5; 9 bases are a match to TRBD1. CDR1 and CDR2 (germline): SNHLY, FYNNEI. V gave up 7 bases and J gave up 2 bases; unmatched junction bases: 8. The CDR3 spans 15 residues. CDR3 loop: CASTTTGGGQETQYF. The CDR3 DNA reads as TGTGCCAGCACCACCACAGGGGGCGGGCAAGAGACCCAGTACTTC.

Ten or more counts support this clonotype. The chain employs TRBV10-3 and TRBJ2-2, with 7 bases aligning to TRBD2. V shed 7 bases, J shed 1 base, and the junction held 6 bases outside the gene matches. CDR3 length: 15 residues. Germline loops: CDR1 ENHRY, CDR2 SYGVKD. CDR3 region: CAIKEAGMNTGELFF. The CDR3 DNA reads TGTGCCATCAAAGAAGCGGGGATGAACACCGGGGAGCTGTTTTTT.

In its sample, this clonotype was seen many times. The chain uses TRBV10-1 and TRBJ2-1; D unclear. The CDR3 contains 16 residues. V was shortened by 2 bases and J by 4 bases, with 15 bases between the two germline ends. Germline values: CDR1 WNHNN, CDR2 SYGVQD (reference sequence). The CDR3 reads CASSEDGSFAYNEQFF. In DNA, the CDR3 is TGCGCCAGCAGTGAGGACGGATCCTTCGCGTACAATGAGCAGTTCTTC.

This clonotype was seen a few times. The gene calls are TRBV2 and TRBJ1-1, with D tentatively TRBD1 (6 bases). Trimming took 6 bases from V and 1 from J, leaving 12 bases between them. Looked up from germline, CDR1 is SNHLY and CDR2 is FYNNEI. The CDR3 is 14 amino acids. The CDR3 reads CASRGGGQNTEAFF. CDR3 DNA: TGTGCCAGCAGGGGGGGCGGGCAGAACACTGAAGCTTTCTTT. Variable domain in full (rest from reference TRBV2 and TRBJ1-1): EPEVTQTPSHQVTQMGQEVILRCVPISNHLYFYWYRQILGQKVEFLVSFYNNEISEKSEIFDDQFSVERPDGSNFTLKIRSTKLEDSAMYFCASRGGGQNTEAFFGQGTRLTVV.

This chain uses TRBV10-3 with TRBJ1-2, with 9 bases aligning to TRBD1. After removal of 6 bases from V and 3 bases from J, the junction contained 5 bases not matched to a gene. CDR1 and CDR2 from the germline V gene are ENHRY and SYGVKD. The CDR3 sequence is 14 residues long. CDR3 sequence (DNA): TGTGCCATCAGAACAGGGGGCGAAGACTATGGCTACACCTTC. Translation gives CAIRTGGEDYGYTF.

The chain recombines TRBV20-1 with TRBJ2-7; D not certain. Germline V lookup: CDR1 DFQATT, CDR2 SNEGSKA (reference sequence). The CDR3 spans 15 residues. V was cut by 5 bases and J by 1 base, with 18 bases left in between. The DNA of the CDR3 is TGCAGTGCTTCTCGACCCGGGCGGTCGTCCTACGAGCAGTACTTC. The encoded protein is CSASRPGRSSYEQYF.

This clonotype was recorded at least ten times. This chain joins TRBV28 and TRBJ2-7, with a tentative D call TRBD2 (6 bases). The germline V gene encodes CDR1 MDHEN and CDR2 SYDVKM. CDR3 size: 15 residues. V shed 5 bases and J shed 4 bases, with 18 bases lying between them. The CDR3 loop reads CASSLDWEAGYEQYF. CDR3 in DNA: TGTGCCAGCAGTCTCGATTGGGAGGCCGGGTACGAGCAGTACTTC.

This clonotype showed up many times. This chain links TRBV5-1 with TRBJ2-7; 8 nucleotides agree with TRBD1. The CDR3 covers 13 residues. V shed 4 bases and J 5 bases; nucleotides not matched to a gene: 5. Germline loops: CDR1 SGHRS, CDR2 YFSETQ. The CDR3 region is CASSPPGQDEQYF. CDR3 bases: TGCGCCAGCAGCCCCCCGGGACAGGACGAGCAGTACTTC. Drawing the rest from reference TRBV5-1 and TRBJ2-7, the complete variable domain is KAGVTQTPRYLIKTRGQQVTLSCSPISGHRSVSWYQQTPGQGLQFLFEYFSETQRNKGNFPGRFSGRQFSNSRSEMNVSTLELGDSALYLCASSPPGQDEQYFGPGTRLTVT.

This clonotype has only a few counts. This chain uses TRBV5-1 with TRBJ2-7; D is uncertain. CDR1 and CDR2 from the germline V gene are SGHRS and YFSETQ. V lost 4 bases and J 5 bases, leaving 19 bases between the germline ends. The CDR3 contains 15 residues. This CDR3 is CASSPPAQSPDEQYF. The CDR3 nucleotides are TGCGCCAGCAGCCCCCCGGCTCAAAGCCCCGACGAGCAGTACTTC.

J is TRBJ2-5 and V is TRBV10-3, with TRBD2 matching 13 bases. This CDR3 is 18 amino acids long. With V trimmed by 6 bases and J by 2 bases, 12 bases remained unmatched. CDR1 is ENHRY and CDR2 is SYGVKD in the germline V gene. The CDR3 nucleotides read TGTGCCATCAGGAGGACTAGCGGGAGCCTAATGGGGCAAGAGACCCAGTACTTC. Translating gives CAIRRTSGSLMGQETQYF.

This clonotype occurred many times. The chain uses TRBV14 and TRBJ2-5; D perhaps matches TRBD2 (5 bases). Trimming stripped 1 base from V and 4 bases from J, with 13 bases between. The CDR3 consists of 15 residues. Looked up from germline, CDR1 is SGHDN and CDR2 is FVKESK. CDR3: CASSQAAPGVETQYF. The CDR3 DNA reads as TGTGCCAGCAGCCAAGCAGCACCCGGGGTAGAGACCCAGTACTTC. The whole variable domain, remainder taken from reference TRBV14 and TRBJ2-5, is EAGVTQFPSHSVIEKGQTVTLRCDPISGHDNLYWYRRVMGKEIKFLLHFVKESKQDESGMPNNRFLAERTGGTYSTLKVQPAELEDSGVYFCASSQAAPGVETQYFGPGTRLLVL.

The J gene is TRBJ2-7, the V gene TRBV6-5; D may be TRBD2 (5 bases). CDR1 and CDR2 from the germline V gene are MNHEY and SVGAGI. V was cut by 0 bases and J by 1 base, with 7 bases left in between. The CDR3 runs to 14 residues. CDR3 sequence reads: CASSYSGVSYEQYF. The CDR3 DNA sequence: TGTGCCAGCAGTTACTCGGGAGTGTCCTACGAGCAGTACTTC.

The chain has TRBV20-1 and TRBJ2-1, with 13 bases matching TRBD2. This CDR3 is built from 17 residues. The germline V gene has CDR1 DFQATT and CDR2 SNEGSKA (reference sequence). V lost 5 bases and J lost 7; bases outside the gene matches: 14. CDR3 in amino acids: CSAEGLAGRLDRNEQFF. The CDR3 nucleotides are TGCAGTGCTGAGGGACTAGCGGGGAGATTAGACAGGAATGAGCAGTTCTTC.

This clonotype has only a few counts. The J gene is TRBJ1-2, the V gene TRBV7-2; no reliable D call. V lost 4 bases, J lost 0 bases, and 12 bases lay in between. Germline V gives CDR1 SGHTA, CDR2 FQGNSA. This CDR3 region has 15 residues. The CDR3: CASSSGQKANYGYTF. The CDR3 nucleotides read TGTGCCAGCAGCTCCGGGCAGAAAGCTAACTATGGCTACACCTTC.

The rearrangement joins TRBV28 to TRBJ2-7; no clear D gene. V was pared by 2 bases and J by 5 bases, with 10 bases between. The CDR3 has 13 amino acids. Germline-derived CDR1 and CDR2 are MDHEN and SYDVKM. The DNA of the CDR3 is TGTGCCAGCAGTTTAGGGGTACGTCACGAGCAGTACTTC. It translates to CASSLGVRHEQYF.

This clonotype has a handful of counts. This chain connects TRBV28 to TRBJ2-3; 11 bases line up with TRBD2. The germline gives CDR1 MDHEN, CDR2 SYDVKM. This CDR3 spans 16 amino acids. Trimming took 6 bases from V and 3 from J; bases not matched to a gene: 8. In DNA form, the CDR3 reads TGTGCCAGCAGACCCATAGCGGGGGGGCGGACAGATACGCAGTATTTT. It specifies CASRPIAGGRTDTQYF.

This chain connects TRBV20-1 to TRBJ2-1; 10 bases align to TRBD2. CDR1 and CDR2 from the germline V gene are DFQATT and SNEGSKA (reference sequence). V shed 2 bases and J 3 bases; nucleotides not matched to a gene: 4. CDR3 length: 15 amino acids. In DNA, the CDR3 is TGCAGTGCTAGACTAGCGGGGGCCCGCTACAATGAGCAGTTCTTC. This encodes CSARLAGARYNEQFF.

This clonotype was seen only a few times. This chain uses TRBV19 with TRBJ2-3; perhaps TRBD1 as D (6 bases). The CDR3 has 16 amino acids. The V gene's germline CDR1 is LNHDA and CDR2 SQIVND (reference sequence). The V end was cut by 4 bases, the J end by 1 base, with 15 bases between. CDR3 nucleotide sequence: TGTGCCAGTAGTAGAGCCCACAGACAGGGCACAGATACGCAGTATTTT. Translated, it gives CASSRAHRQGTDTQYF. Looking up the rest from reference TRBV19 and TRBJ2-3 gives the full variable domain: DGGITQSPKYLFRKEGQNVTLSCEQNLNHDAMYWYRQDPGQGLRLIYYSQIVNDFQKGDIAEGYSVSREKKESFPLTVTSAQKNPTAFYLCASSRAHRQGTDTQYFGPGTRLTVL.

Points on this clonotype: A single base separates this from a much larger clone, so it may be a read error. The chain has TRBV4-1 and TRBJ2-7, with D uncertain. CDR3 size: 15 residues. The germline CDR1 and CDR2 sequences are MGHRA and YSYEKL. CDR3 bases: TGCGCCTGCAGCCAAGATATCGAGGCCTCCTACGAGCAGTACTTC. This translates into CACSQDIEASYEQYF.

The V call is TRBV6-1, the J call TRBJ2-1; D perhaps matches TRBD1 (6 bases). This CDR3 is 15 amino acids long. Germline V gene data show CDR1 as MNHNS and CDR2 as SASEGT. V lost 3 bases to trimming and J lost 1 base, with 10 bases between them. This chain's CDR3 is CASSEMDRSYNEQFF. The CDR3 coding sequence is TGTGCCAGCAGTGAGATGGACAGATCCTACAATGAGCAGTTCTTC.

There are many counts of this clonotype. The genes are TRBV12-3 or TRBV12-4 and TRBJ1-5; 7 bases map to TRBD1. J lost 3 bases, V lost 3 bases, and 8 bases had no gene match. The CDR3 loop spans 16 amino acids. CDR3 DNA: TGTGCCAGCAGTTTCTCGACAGGGACTCTCAATCAGCCCCAGCATTTT. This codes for CASSFSTGTLNQPQHF.

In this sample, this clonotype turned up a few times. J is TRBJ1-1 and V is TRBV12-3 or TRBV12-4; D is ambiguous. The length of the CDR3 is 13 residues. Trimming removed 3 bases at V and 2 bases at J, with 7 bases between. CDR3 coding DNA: TGTGCCAGCAGTTTTGTCAGAAACACTGAAGCTTTCTTT. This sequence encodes CASSFVRNTEAFF.